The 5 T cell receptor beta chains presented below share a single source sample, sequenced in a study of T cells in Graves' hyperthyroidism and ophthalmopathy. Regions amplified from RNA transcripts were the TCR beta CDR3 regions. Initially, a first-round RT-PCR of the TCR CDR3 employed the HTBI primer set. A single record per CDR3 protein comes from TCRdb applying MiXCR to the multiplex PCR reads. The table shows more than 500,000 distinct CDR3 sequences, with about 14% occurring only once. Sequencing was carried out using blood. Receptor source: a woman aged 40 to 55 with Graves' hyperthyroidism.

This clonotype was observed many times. The CDR3 is CASSPALAKNIQYF. CDR3 DNA: TGTGCCAGCAGTCCAGCGCTAGCCAAAAACATTCAGTACTTC. The chain recombines TRBV28 with TRBJ2-4; D not certain. The CDR3 sequence is 14 residues long. Trimming removed 5 bases from V and 0 bases from J, with 8 bases in between. Germline V lookup: CDR1 MDHEN, CDR2 SYDVKM. The variable domain in full, completed from reference TRBV28 and TRBJ2-4, reads DVKVTQSSRYLVKRTGEKVFLECVQDMDHENMFWYRQDPGLGLRLIYFSYDVKMKEKGDIPEGYSVSREKKERFSLILESASTNQTSMYLCASSPALAKNIQYFGAGTRLSVL.

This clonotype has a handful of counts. The CDR3 loop is CSVEVGLESYEQYF. The CDR3 region has the DNA TGCAGCGTTGAAGTGGGACTGGAGTCCTACGAGCAGTACTTC. V and J are TRBV29-1 and TRBJ2-7; D is perhaps TRBD2 (6 bases). The CDR3 loop spans 14 amino acids. Per the germline V gene, CDR1 is SQVTM and CDR2 is ANQGSEA. Trimming removed 1 base at V and 1 base at J, with 11 bases between.

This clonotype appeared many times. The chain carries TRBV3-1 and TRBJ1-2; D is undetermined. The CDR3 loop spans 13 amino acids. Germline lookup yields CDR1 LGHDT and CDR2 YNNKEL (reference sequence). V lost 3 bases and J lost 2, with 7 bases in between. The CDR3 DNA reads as TGTGCCAGCAGCCATTCCGACAACTATGGCTACACCTTC. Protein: CASSHSDNYGYTF.

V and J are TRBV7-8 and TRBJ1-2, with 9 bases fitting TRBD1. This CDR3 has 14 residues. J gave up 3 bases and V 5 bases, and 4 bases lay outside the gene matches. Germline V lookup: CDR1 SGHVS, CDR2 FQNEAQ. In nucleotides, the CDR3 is TGTGCCAGCAGCCAGAGGACAGGGGACTATGGCTACACCTTC. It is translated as CASSQRTGDYGYTF. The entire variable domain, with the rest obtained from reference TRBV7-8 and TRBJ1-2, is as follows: GAGVSQSPRYKVAKRGQDVALRCDPISGHVSLFWYQQALGQGPEFLTYFQNEAQLDKSGLPSDRFFAERPEGSVSTLKIQRTQQEDSAVYLCASSQRTGDYGYTFGSGTRLTVV.

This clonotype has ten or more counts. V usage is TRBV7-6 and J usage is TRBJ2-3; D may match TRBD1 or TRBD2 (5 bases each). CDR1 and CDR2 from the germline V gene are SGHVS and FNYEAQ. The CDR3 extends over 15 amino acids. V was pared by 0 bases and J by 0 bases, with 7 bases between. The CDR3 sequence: CASSLAGESTDTQYF. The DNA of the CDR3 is TGTGCCAGCAGCTTAGCGGGGGAAAGCACAGATACGCAGTATTTT.